The clone carrying this T cell receptor (beta chain) came up many times. Its antigen remains unidentified. This sample stems from a study of spatial heterogeneity in lung cancer. Carried by each TCR cDNA molecule was a unique molecular identifier. MiXCR, applied by TCRdb to the 5' RACE reads, yields one record per CDR3 protein. The profile covers under 14,000 distinct CDR3 sequences, with approximately 7.2% appearing a single time and less than 25% taken by the ten largest. Overall study results and limits: Higher tumor mutation counts went along with higher counts of expanded intratumoral alpha and beta TCRs.

Time point noted: sample taken at primary tumor resection. There were 75 or so donors, all of them untreated patients with early-stage non-small cell lung cancer. No cell sorting; template was whole RNA from tumor, lung tissue or PBMC. Germline CDR1 MNHEY, CDR2 SVGAGI. V lost 1 base to trimming and J lost 4 bases, with 14 bases between them. This CDR3 region has 15 residues. The J gene is TRBJ2-7, the V gene TRBV6-5, with D perhaps matching TRBD1 (6 bases). The sequences come from lung tumor tissue, collected at surgery. The receptor was isolated from a female donor with early-stage non-small cell lung cancer. CDR3 protein: CASSYFPLDSYEQYF. The CDR3 DNA is TGTGCCAGCAGTTACTTCCCTTTGGACAGTTACGAGCAGTACTTC.